These T cell receptor beta chains were read from a single sample in a study of cytomegalovirus exposure and HLA in healthy donors. This table comes from immunoSEQ multiplex PCR, and its TCRdb copy is limited to in-frame clones, with some not included. Of 120,000 or so clones listed, approximately 90% are singletons. What was sequenced was PBMCs. The receptors come from a woman younger than 35 in good health and CMV-seronegative. The conserved cysteine and the conserved F or W are not part of the CDR3 here. D genes are given only for firm matches.

v_call,d_call,cdr3_aa
TRBV28,TRBD1,ASSLSTGGTYTEAF
TRBV5-1,TRBD2,ASSLASGVAGGSTYEQY
TRBV6-1,.,ASSEGHANYEQY
TRBV30,TRBD1,AWTQGDYSNQPQH
TRBV6-5,TRBD2,ASRRLAGVHEQF
TRBV5-4,.,ASSPGLMFRQETQY
TRBV5-1,TRBD2,ASSVGPGLALNLSYEQY
TRBV7-2,.,ASSTGLFSYEQY
TRBV16,.,ASSPGLDTAYEQY
TRBV7-2,TRBD2,ASSSRLAGGRNEQF
TRBV30,.,AWSVGGYEQY
TRBV5-1,TRBD2,ASRDSGRARYNEQF
TRBV4-1,TRBD1,ASSPQGVIDEQF
TRBV4-1,.,ASSQPGRVLYGYT
TRBV5-6,.,ASSPGGLTLF
TRBV5-4,TRBD2,ASSLAGGIGTDTQY
TRBV11-2,.,ASSAQGSETQY
TRBV2,.,ASSLGATTDTQY
TRBV5-6,.,ASSRLDGSSYNEQF
TRBV4-1,TRBD1,ASSPLGTGGNQPQH
TRBV11-2,TRBD2,ASSPWTSGSTDTQY
TRBV28,TRBD2,ASSLPSGASGANVLT
TRBV27,.,ASSFGRASGELF
TRBV5-1,.,ASSPLPGGGYNSPLH
TRBV30,.,AWSVPPDRSTGELF
TRBV9,TRBD2,ASSVGGEGGELF
TRBV6-5,TRBD1,ASRTGQGGQPQH
TRBV6-1,.,ASSEGGWALH
TRBV7-9,.,ASSSDRLGEKLF
TRBV27,TRBD1,ASSSSRQGSPYEQY
TRBV13,TRBD2,ASSWGLARVVGTGELF
TRBV11-2,TRBD2,ASSLAGLPSGRVGDTQY
TRBV15,TRBD2,ATRRGGTDTQY
TRBV6-5,TRBD2,ASTPGGETQY
TRBV20-1,.,SASRGTEAF
TRBV5-6,TRBD1,ASSLPGTGTNEQF
TRBV5-1,TRBD1,ASSVGTGGIQY
TRBV5-1,TRBD1,ASSLRDSFTDTQY
TRBV28,TRBD1,ASSDRVTGYT
TRBV11-2,.,ASSHSSYEQY
TRBV4-1,.,ASSQDPPQSSYEQY
TRBV7-2,.,ASSLVPTSNEKLF
TRBV5-6,.,ASSLGGDFTPQF
TRBV4-1,.,ASSPTAANYGYT
TRBV27,TRBD2,ATGGGRNEQF
TRBV5-1,TRBD2,ASSSLAGAKAGELF
TRBV10-3,.,AISEGGAEETQY
TRBV15,.,ATLAVGGGETDTQY
TRBV19,.,ASSTASNYGYT
TRBV4-3,.,ASSQAGDLDTIY
TRBV6-5,.,ASSYSKVGPTDTQY
TRBV25-1,.,ASRGSVGREGSYEQY
TRBV5-1,TRBD1,ASTEDRGGTGELF
TRBV4-2,TRBD2,ASSQEVTSGYEQY
TRBV15,.,ATSREVGAYYEQY
TRBV15,TRBD2,ATSRGRGGLQAEQY
TRBV15,.,ATSPQGGGQPQH
TRBV5-5,.,ASSAPGSYEQY
TRBV27,.,ASSFRGPGQGLGKSYEQY